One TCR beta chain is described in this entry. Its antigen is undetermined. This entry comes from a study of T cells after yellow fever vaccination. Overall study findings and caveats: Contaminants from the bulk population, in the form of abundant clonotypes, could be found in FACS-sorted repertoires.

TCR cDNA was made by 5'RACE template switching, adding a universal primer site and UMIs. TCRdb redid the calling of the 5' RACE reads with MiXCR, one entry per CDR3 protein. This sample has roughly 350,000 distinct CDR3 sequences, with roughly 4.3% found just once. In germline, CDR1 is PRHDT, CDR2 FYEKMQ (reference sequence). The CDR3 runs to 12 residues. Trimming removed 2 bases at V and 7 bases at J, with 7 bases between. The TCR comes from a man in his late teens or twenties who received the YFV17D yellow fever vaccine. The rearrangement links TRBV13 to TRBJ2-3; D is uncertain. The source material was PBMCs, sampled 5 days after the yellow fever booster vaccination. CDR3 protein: CASSLRQYTQYF. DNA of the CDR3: TGTGCCAGCAGCTTACGACAATATACGCAGTATTTT.